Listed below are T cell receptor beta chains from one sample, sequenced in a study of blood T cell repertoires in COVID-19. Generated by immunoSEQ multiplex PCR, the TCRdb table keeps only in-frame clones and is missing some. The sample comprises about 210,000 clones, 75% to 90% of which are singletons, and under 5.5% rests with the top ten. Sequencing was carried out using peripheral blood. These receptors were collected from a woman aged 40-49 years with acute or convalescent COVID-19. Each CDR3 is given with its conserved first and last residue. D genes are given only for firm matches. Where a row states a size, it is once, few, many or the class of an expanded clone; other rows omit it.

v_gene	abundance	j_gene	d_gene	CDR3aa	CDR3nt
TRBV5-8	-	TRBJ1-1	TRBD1	CASSLARGTGIYTEAFF	TGTGCCAGCAGCTTGGCCAGGGGGACAGGGATATACACTGAAGCTTTCTTT
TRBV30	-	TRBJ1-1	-	CAWSKNRDNEAFF	TGTGCCTGGAGTAAAAACAGGGATAATGAAGCTTTCTTT
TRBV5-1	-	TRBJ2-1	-	CASSTLDRISYNEQFF	TGCGCCAGCAGTACATTGGACAGAATCTCCTACAATGAGCAGTTCTTC
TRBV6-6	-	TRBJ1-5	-	CASSYSASQPQHF	TGTGCCAGCAGTTACTCAGCGAGTCAGCCCCAGCATTTT
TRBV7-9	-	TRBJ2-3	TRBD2	CASSLGLAGGDGTQYF	TGTGCCAGCAGCCTTGGACTAGCGGGGGGTGATGGTACGCAGTATTTT
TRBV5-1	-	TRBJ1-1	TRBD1	CASSPSGQPNTEAFF	TGCGCCAGCAGCCCCTCGGGACAGCCGAACACTGAAGCTTTCTTT
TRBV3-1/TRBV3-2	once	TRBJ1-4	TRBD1	CASSRQGTGHEKLFF	TGTGCCAGCAGCCGACAAGGGACAGGACATGAAAAACTGTTTTTT
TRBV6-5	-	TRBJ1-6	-	CASSPTDLRNSPLHF	TGTGCCAGCAGTCCAACTGATTTGAGGAATTCACCCCTCCACTTT
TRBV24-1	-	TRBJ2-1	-	CATSVGRAFYNEQFF	TGTGCCACCAGTGTGGGCAGGGCTTTCTACAATGAGCAGTTCTTC
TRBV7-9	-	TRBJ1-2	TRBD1	CASSGGQGDGYTF	TGTGCCAGCAGCGGGGGACAGGGGGATGGCTACACCTTC
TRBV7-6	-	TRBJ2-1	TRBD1	CASSLAGRGIHNEQFF	TGTGCCAGCAGCTTAGCGGGCAGGGGGATCCACAATGAGCAGTTCTTC
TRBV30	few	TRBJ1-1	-	CAWSVQWEAFF	TGTGCCTGGAGTGTACAGTGGGAAGCTTTCTTT
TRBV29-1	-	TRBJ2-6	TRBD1	CSVRTGDLRANVLTF	TGCAGCGTCAGGACAGGGGACTTGAGGGCCAACGTCCTGACTTTC
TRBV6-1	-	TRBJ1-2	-	CASSDTQRGYYGYTF	TGTGCCAGCAGTGACACCCAAAGAGGCTACTATGGCTACACCTTC
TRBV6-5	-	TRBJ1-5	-	CASNLGGDGNQPQHF	TGTGCCAGCAACCTCGGGGGGGACGGGAATCAGCCCCAGCATTTT
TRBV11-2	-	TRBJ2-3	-	CASSAGTATDTQYF	TGTGCCAGCAGCGCGGGGACAGCCACAGATACGCAGTATTTT
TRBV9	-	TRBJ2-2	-	CASSVARGFGGELFF	TGTGCCAGCAGCGTAGCCCGGGGGTTTGGCGGGGAGCTGTTTTTT
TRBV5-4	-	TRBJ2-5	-	CASSRQAQETQYF	TGTGCCAGCAGTCGACAGGCCCAAGAGACCCAGTACTTC
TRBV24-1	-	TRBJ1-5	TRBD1	CATSDGQGDQPQHF	TGTGCCACCAGTGATGGACAGGGCGATCAGCCCCAGCATTTT
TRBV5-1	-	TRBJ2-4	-	CASSLDSLNIQYF	TGCGCCAGCAGCTTGGATTCGTTAAACATTCAGTACTTC
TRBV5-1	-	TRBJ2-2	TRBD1	CASSRDREGGELFF	TGCGCCAGCAGCCGGGACAGGGAAGGCGGGGAGCTGTTTTTT
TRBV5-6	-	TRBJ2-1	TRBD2	CASSLPPSGQYNEQFF	TGTGCCAGCAGCTTGCCCCCTAGCGGGCAGTACAATGAGCAGTTCTTC
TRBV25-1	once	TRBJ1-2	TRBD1	CASRGQGAVSYGYTF	TGTGCCAGCAGGGGACAGGGGGCGGTGAGCTATGGCTACACCTTC
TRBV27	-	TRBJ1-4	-	CASSLRGSEKLFF	TGTGCCAGCAGTTTGAGGGGGAGTGAAAAACTGTTTTTT
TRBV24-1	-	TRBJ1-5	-	CATSDSTGFNQPQHF	TGTGCCACCAGTGATTCCACAGGTTTTAATCAGCCCCAGCATTTT
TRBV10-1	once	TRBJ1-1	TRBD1	CASSEKRDRGLAFF	TGCGCCAGCAGTGAGAAGAGGGACAGGGGGCTAGCTTTCTTT
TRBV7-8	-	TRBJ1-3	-	CASSLTGSGNTIYF	TGTGCCAGCAGCTTAACAGGGTCTGGAAACACCATATATTTT
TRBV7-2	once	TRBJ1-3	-	CASTPIPGSGNTIYF	TGTGCCAGCACCCCCATCCCAGGGTCCGGAAACACCATATATTTT
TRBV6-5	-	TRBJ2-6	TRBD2	CASRLAGSGANVLTF	TGTGCCAGCAGATTAGCGGGGTCTGGGGCCAACGTCCTGACTTTC
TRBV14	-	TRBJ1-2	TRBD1	CASSQGQRYGYTF	TGTGCCAGCAGCCAGGGACAGCGCTACGGCTACACCTTC
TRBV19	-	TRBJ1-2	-	CASTRDTSNYGYTF	TGTGCCAGTACCCGGGACACCTCTAACTATGGCTACACCTTC
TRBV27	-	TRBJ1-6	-	CASSYEGSYNSPLHF	TGTGCCAGCAGTTACGAGGGTTCCTATAATTCACCCCTCCACTTT
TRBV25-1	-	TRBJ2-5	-	CASSVLEREETQYF	TGTGCCAGCAGTGTGCTAGAGCGGGAAGAGACCCAGTACTTC
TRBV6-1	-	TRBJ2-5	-	CASSEIFPYRERETQYF	TGTGCCAGCAGTGAAATTTTTCCTTACAGGGAACGAGAGACCCAGTACTTC
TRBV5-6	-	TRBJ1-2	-	CASSAYPRGVGHYGYTF	TGTGCCAGCAGCGCATACCCTAGGGGCGTGGGGCACTATGGCTACACCTTC
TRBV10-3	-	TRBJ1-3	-	CAISEPPLAYF	TGTGCCATCAGTGAGCCCCCTTTAGCGTATTTT
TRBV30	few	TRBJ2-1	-	CAWTPPDDRFGNEQFF	TGTGCCTGGACCCCGCCGGACGACAGGTTTGGAAATGAGCAGTTCTTC
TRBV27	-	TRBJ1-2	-	CASSIAGVGYTF	TGTGCCAGCAGTATCGCGGGGGTCGGCTACACCTTC
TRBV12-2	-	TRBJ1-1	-	CASRLPGQGRTEAFF	TGTGCAAGTCGCTTACCCGGACAGGGAAGGACTGAAGCTTTCTTT